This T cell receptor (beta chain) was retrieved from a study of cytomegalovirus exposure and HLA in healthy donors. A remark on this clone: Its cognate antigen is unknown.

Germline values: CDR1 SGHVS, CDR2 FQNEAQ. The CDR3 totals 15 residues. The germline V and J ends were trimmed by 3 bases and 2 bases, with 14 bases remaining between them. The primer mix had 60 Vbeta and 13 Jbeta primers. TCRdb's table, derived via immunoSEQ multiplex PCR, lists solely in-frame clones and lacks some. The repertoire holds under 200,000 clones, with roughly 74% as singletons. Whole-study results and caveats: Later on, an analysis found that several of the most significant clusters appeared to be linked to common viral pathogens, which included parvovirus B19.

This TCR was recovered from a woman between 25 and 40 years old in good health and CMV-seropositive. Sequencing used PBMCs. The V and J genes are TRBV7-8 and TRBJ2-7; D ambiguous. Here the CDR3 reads CASSFTPSATYEQYF. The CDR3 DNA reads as TGTGCCAGCAGCTTTACCCCGAGCGCAACCTACGAGCAGTACTTC.